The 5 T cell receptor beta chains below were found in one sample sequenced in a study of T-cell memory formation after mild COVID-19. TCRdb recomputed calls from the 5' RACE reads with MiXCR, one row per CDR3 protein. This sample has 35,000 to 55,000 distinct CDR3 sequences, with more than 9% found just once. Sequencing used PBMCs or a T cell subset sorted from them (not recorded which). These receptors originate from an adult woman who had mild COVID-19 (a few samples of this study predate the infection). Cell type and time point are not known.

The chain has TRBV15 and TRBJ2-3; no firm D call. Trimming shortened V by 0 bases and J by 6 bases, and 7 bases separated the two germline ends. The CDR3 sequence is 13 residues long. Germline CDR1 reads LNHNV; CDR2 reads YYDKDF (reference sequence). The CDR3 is CATSRDLADTQYF. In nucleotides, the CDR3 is TGTGCCACCAGCAGAGACCTCGCTGATACGCAGTATTTT.

CDR3 in amino acids: CASSPVDGNTEAFF. Written as DNA, the CDR3 is TGTGCCAGCAGCCCCGTAGATGGGAACACTGAAGCTTTCTTT. The rearrangement joins TRBV9 to TRBJ1-1, with D hard to call. Looked up from germline, CDR1 is SGDLS and CDR2 is YYNGEE. The CDR3 covers 14 residues. V dropped 4 bases and J dropped 1 base, with 11 bases sitting between them.

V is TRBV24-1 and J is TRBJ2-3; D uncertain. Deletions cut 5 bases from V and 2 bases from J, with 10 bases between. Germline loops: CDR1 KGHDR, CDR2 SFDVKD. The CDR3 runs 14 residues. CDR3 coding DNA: TGTGCCACCAGTGGGGGATCCGTCACAGATACGCAGTATTTT. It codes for CATSGGSVTDTQYF.

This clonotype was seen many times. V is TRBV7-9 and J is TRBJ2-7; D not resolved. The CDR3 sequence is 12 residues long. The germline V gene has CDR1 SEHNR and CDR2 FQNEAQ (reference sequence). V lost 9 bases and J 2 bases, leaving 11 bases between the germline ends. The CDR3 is CASSPGTYEQYF. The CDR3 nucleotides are TGTGCCAGTTCCCCAGGAACCTACGAGCAGTACTTC.

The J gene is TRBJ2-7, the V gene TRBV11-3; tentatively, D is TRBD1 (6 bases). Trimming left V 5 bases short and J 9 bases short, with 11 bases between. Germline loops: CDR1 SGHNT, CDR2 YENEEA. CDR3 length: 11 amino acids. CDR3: CASSIQGGQYF. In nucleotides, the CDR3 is TGTGCCAGCAGCATCCAAGGGGGGCAGTACTTC.